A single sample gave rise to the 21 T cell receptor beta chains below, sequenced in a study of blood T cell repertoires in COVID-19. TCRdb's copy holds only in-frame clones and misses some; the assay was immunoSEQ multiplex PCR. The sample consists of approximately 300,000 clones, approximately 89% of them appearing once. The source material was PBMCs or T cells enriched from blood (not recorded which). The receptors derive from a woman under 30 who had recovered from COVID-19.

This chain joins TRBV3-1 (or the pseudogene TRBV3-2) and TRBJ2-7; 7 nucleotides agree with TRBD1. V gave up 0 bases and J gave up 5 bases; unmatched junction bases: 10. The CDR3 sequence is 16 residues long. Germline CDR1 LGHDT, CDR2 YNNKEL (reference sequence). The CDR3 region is CASSQDLPRGSHEQYF. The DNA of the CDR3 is TGTGCCAGCAGCCAAGATCTCCCCAGGGGGTCCCACGAGCAGTACTTC.

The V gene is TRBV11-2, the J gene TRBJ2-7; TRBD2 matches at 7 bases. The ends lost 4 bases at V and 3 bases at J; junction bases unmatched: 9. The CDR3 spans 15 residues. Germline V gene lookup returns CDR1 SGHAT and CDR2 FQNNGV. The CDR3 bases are TGTGCCAGCAGCTGGGGAGTGGGGGAGGGCTACGAGCAGTACTTC. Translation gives CASSWGVGEGYEQYF.

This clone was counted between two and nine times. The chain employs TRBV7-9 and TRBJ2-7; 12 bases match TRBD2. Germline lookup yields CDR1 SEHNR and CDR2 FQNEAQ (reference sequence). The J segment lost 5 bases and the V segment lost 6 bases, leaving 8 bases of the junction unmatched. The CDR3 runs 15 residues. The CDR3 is CASSLRTSGINEQYF. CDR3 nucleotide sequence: TGTGCCAGCAGTCTAAGGACTAGCGGGATCAACGAGCAGTACTTC.

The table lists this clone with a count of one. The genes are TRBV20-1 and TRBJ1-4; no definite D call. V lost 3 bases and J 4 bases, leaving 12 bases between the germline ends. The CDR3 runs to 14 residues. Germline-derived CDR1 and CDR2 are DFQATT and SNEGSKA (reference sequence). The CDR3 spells CSASGWEDNEKLFF. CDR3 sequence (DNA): TGCAGTGCTAGTGGTTGGGAGGATAATGAAAAACTGTTTTTT.

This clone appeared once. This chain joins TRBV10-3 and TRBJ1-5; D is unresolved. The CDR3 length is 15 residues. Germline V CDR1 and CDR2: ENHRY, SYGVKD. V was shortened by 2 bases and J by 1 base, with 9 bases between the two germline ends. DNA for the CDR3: TGTGCCATCAGTGAGACGGGAGGGAGCAATCAGCCCCAGCATTTT. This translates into CAISETGGSNQPQHF.

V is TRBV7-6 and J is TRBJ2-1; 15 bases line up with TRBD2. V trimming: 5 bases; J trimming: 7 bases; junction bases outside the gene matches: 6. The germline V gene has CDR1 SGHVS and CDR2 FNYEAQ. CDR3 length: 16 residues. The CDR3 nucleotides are TGTGCCAGCAGCGGACTAGCGGGAGGGCTTCGGAATGAGCAGTTCTTC. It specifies CASSGLAGGLRNEQFF.

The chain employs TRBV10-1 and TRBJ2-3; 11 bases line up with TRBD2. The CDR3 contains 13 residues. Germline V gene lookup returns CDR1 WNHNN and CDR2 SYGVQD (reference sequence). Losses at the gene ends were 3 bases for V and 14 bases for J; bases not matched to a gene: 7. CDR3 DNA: TGCGCCAGCAGTGACGGGACTAGCGGCCGACTGTATTTT. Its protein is CASSDGTSGRLYF.

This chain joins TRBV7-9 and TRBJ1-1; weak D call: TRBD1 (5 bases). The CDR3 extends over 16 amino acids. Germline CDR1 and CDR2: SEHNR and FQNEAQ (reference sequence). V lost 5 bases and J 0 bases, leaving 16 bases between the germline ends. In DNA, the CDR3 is TGTGCCAGCAGCGACCGACAGATTGTAATGAACACTGAAGCTTTCTTT. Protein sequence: CASSDRQIVMNTEAFF. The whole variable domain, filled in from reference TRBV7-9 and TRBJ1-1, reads DTGVSQNPRHKITKRGQNVTFRCDPISEHNRLYWYRQTLGQGPEFLTYFQNEAQLEKSRLLSDRFSAERPKGSFSTLEIQRTEQGDSAMYLCASSDRQIVMNTEAFFGQGTRLTVV.

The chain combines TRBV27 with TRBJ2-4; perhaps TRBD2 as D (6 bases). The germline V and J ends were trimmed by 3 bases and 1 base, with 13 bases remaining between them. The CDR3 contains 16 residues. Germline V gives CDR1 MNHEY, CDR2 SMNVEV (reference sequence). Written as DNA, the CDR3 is TGTGCCAGCAGTTTTCGGGGGTTCGATGCCAAAAACATTCAGTACTTC. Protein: CASSFRGFDAKNIQYF.

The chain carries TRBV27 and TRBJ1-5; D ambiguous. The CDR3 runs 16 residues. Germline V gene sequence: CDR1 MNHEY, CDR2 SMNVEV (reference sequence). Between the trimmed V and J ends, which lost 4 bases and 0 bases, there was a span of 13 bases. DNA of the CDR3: TGTGCCAGCAGTTCTAGTCTAGGTTATAGCAATCAGCCCCAGCATTTT. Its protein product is CASSSSLGYSNQPQHF.

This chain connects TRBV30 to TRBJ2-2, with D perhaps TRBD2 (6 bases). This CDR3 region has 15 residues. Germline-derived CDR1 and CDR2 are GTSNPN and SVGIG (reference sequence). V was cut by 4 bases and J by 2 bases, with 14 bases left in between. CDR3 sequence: CAWTPTRTNTGELFF. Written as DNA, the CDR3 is TGTGCCTGGACCCCGACTAGGACCAACACCGGGGAGCTGTTTTTT.

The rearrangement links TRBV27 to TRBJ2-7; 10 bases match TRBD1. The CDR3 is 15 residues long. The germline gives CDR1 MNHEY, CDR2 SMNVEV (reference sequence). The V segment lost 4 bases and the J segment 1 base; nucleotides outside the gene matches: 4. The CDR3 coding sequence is TGTGCCAGCAGTTCACCGGGACAGGGGTCCTACGAGCAGTACTTC. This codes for CASSSPGQGSYEQYF.

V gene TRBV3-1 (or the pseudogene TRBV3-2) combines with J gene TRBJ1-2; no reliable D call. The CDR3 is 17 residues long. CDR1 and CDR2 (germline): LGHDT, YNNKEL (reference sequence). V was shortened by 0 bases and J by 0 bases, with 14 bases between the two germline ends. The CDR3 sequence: CASSQDARRRANYGYTF. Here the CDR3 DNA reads TGTGCCAGCAGCCAAGATGCCAGAAGGAGAGCTAACTATGGCTACACCTTC.

CDR3 region: CASSKNRNTEAFF. DNA for the CDR3: TGTGCCAGCAGCAAAAACAGGAACACTGAAGCTTTCTTT. V usage is TRBV7-2 and J usage is TRBJ1-1; D not resolved. V gave up 5 bases and J gave up 1 base, with 8 bases separating them. The CDR3 loop spans 13 amino acids. Germline V gene data show CDR1 as SGHTA and CDR2 as FQGNSA.

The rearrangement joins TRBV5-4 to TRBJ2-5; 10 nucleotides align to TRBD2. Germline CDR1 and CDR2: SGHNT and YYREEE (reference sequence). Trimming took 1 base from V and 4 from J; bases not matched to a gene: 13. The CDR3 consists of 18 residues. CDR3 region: CASSLQRLAGVGRETQYF. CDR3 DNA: TGTGCCAGCAGCTTGCAGCGTCTAGCGGGAGTAGGTCGAGAGACCCAGTACTTC.

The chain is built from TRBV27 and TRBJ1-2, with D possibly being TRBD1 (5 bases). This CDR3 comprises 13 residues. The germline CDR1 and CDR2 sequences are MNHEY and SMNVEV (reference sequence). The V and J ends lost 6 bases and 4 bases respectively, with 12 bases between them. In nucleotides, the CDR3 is TGTGCCAGCAGCTCCGGGGGGGGCTATGGCTACACCTTC. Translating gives CASSSGGGYGYTF.

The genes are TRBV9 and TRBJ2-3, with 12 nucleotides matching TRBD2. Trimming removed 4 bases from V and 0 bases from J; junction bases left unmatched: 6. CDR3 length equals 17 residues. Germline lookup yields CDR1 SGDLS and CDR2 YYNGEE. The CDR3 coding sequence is TGTGCCAGCAGCTCGACTAGCGGGAGAGGTAGCACAGATACGCAGTATTTT. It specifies CASSSTSGRGSTDTQYF.

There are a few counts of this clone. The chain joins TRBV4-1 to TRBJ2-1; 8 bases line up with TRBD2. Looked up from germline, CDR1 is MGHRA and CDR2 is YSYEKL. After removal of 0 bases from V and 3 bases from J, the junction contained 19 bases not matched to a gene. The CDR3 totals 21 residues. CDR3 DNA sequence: TGCGCCAGCAGCCAAGAATTAGGACTAGCAGCCTCCCACGGACTCTACAATGAGCAGTTCTTC. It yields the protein CASSQELGLAASHGLYNEQFF.

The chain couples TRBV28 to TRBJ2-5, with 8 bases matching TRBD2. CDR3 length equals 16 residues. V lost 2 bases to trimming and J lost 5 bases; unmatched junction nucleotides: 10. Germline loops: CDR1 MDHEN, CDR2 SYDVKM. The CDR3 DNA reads TGTGCCAGCAGTTTACCCCGCGGGAGGCCGGGGGAGACCCAGTACTTC. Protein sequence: CASSLPRGRPGETQYF.

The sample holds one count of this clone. CDR3 coding DNA: TGTGCCGGAACGCCGGGACAGGGGGATACTTCGGCGTACACCGGGGAGCTGTTTTTT. Translated: CAGTPGQGDTSAYTGELFF. J is TRBJ2-2 and V is TRBV19, with 11 positions matching TRBD1. Losses at the gene ends were 11 bases for V and 3 bases for J; bases not matched to a gene: 20. The CDR3 has 19 residues. Germline V gives CDR1 LNHDA, CDR2 SQIVND (reference sequence).

CDR3 sequence (DNA): TGTGCCAGCAGTGAAGTCTGGGCGGGAAACACCGGGGAGCTGTTTTTT. Its protein is CASSEVWAGNTGELFF. The J gene is TRBJ2-2, the V gene TRBV2; D is possibly TRBD2 (6 bases). CDR1 is SNHLY and CDR2 is FYNNEI in the germline V gene. V was pared by 1 base and J by 2 bases, with 11 bases between. The CDR3 loop spans 16 amino acids.